This TCR beta chain was found in a study of T cells after yellow fever vaccination. MiXCR was run by TCRdb on the 5' RACE reads, yielding one entry per CDR3 protein. The table records 300,000 to 450,000 distinct CDR3 sequences, roughly 8.6% of them present only once. Sequenced here: PBMCs, sampled roughly 45 days after the first yellow fever vaccination. The clonotype comes from a man aged 18-30 years who received the YFV17D yellow fever vaccine.

The CDR3 here is CASSLDPSYSYEQYF. In DNA form, the CDR3 reads TGCGCCAGCAGCTTGGACCCCAGCTACTCCTACGAGCAGTACTTC. This chain links TRBV5-1 with TRBJ2-7; D not resolved. Germline CDR1 SGHRS, CDR2 YFSETQ. Trimming removed 0 bases from V and 0 bases from J, with 10 bases in between. There are 15 residues in the CDR3. The full variable domain, rest sourced from reference TRBV5-1 and TRBJ2-7, is KAGVTQTPRYLIKTRGQQVTLSCSPISGHRSVSWYQQTPGQGLQFLFEYFSETQRNKGNFPGRFSGRQFSNSRSEMNVSTLELGDSALYLCASSLDPSYSYEQYFGPGTRLTVT.